Listed below are T cell receptor beta chains from one sample, sequenced in a study of Ad26.COV2.S vaccination and SARS-CoV-2 variants. Assay: immunoSEQ multiplex PCR; the TCRdb copy retains only in-frame clones and omits some. Of 300,000 to 350,000 clones listed, about 87% were seen once; the top ten hold approximately 5.9%. The sequences come from peripheral blood, collected in a trial of Ad26.COV2.S vaccine versus placebo. The receptors come from a person aged 18 to 59 who received the Ad26.COV2.S COVID-19 vaccine or a placebo. CDR3s include the opening cysteine and the closing phenylalanine or tryptophan. The D gene is left open where the match is weak. A clone size is listed for some rows: how often the clone was seen (once, few, many), or a class if it is expanded.

D gene,V gene,J gene,clone size,CDR3 DNA,CDR3 protein
-,TRBV19,TRBJ1-1,-,TGTGCCAGTAGTACCAGTGGGGGATTCACTGAAGCTTTCTTT,CASSTSGGFTEAFF
-,TRBV5-6,TRBJ2-4,-,TGTGCCAGCAGCACCCGGGCAGGGAAAAACATTCAGTACTTC,CASSTRAGKNIQYF
-,TRBV20-1,TRBJ1-2,-,TGCAGTGCTAGTCGCAACCGGGGAAACTATGGCTACACCTTC,CSASRNRGNYGYTF
-,TRBV10-2,TRBJ1-5,-,TGCGCCAGCAGTGAGTCTTCGGGGGGAGTGGGTAGCAATCAGCCCCAGCATTTT,CASSESSGGVGSNQPQHF
TRBD2,TRBV7-7,TRBJ2-1,-,TGTGCCAGCAGCTTAGCGGGAGGGTCTTACGGTGAGCAGTTCTTC,CASSLAGGSYGEQFF
TRBD1,TRBV6-2/TRBV6-3,TRBJ2-7,once,TGTGCCAGCAGTTCTGGGACAGTAAGTGGTATTCACTACGAGCAGTACTTC,CASSSGTVSGIHYEQYF
TRBD1,TRBV2,TRBJ2-7,-,TGTGCCAGCACCTCAATGGGACAGAGCTACGAGCAGTACTTC,CASTSMGQSYEQYF
-,TRBV5-5,TRBJ1-1,-,TGTGCCAGCAGCTTGGAACTCTACACTGAAGCTTTCTTT,CASSLELYTEAFF
TRBD1,TRBV5-1,TRBJ2-7,-,TGCGCCAGCAGCCTAGACTCAGGACAGGGGGCGTTCGAGCAGTACTTC,CASSLDSGQGAFEQYF
-,TRBV7-6,TRBJ1-1,-,TGTGCCAGCAGCTTCGCTTACTTCTCTGACACTGAAGCTTTCTTT,CASSFAYFSDTEAFF